This paragraph reports one TCR beta chain. CDR3 length: 15 amino acids. With 5 bases removed from V and 8 bases from J, the gap between germline ends came to 18 bases. Germline CDR1 and CDR2: SSHAT and FNYEAQ (reference sequence). The data belong to a study of blood T cell repertoires in COVID-19. As for the study in general: Donors in the United States, Italy and Spain gave samples during acute or convalescent COVID-19. The cDNA or gDNA used as material had been derived from T cells, B-cell-depleted T cells, or PBMCs.

Profiled with immunoSEQ multiplex PCR; TCRdb holds only in-frame clones, not every one. The table has about 60,000 clones, around 80% seen once. The material sequenced was peripheral blood. This chain links TRBV7-7 with TRBJ1-4, with D perhaps TRBD1 (5 bases). The clonotype originates from an elderly man with acute or convalescent COVID-19. The chain's CDR3 is CASSLSGKRGEKLFF. The CDR3, as DNA: TGTGCCAGCAGCCTATCCGGGAAACGGGGGGAAAAACTGTTTTTT.